This note documents a single TCR beta chain sequence. Libraries were prepared by immunoSEQ multiplex PCR; TCRdb keeps only in-frame clonotypes and omits some of them. This sample carries 120,000 to 150,000 clones, 85% to 90% of them seen once, and the ten largest clones take 3% to 3.5%. V lost 9 bases and J lost 4; bases outside the gene matches: 10. The CDR3 consists of 15 residues. Germline V CDR1 and CDR2: SGHRS, YFSETQ. The sample originates from a study of cytomegalovirus exposure and HLA in healthy donors. These donors were members of the roughly 110-subject validation cohort, a group separate from the approximately 680-subject first cohort.

What was sequenced was PBMCs. The V call is TRBV5-1, the J call TRBJ2-7; 13 nucleotides line up with TRBD2. This TCR was recovered from a woman aged 18-29 years in good health and CMV-seropositive. The CDR3 sequence is CATKVGTSGEYEQYF. Here the CDR3 DNA reads TGCGCCACCAAGGTGGGGACTAGCGGGGAATACGAGCAGTACTTC.